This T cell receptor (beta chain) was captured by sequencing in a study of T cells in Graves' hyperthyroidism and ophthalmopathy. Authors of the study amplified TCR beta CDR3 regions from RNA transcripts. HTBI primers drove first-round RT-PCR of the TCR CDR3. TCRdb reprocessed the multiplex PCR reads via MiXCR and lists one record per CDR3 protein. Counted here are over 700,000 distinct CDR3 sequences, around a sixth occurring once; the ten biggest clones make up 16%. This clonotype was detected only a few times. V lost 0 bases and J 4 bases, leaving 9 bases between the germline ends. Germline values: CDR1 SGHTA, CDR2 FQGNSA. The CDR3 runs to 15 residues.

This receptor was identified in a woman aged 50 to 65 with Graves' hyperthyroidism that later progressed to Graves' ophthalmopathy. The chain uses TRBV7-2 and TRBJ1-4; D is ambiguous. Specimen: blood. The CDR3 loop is CASSLALGNNEKLFF. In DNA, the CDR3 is TGTGCCAGCAGCTTAGCTCTAGGGAATAATGAAAAACTGTTTTTT.